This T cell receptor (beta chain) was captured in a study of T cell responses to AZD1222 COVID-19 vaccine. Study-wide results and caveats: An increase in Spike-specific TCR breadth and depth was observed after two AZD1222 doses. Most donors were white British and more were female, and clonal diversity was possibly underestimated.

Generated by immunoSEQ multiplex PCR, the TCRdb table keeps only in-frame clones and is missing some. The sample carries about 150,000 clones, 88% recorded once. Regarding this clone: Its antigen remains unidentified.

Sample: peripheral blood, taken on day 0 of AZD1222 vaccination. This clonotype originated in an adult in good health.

The CDR3 DNA sequence: TGTGCCAGCAGCTTGGGAGGGGGGAACACCGGGGAGCTGTTTTTT. Translation gives CASSLGGGNTGELFF. The chain couples TRBV7-8 to TRBJ2-2; weak D call: TRBD2 (7 bases). The V end was cut by 3 bases, the J end by 1 base, with 9 bases between. The CDR3 runs 15 residues. The germline V gene has CDR1 SGHVS and CDR2 FQNEAQ.